Shown below are 27 T cell receptor beta chains from a single sample sequenced in a study of blood T cell repertoires in COVID-19. Here immunoSEQ multiplex PCR was the method, and the copy in TCRdb shows in-frame clones only, minus some. The table lists about 180,000 clones, over 75% of them singletons, with 10% to 11% in the top ten. The sequenced sample was peripheral blood. All receptors come from a human donor with active or convalescent COVID-19. The donor label of this sample is uncertain.

This clone was found many times. This chain links TRBV5-1 with TRBJ1-3; the D gene is possibly TRBD1 (5 bases). Between the trimmed V and J ends, which lost 2 bases and 2 bases, there was a span of 11 bases. The CDR3 consists of 15 residues. Germline CDR1 SGHRS, CDR2 YFSETQ. The CDR3 region has the DNA TGCGCCAGCAGCTTTGCGGGGGTGACTGGAAACACCATATATTTT. It specifies CASSFAGVTGNTIYF.

This chain links TRBV9 with TRBJ1-4; 11 positions agree with TRBD1. V trimming: 0 bases; J trimming: 0 bases; junction bases outside the gene matches: 7. The CDR3 runs 19 residues. Per the germline V gene, CDR1 is SGDLS and CDR2 is YYNGEE. CDR3 in amino acids: CASSVGGQGGLPTNEKLFF. In DNA form, the CDR3 reads TGTGCCAGCAGCGTAGGGGGACAGGGGGGCTTACCAACTAATGAAAAACTGTTTTTT.

The chain combines TRBV9 with TRBJ2-3; the D is unclear. Germline V gives CDR1 SGDLS, CDR2 YYNGEE. The CDR3 length is 14 residues. The germline V and J ends were trimmed by 0 bases and 1 base, with 6 bases remaining between them. For the CDR3, the DNA is TGTGCCAGCAGCGTAGACACCGGCACAGATACGCAGTATTTT. It yields the protein CASSVDTGTDTQYF.

This clone was observed once. The CDR3 DNA follows: TGTGCCAGTAGTTCTCATGAGACTAGCGGGAGAATCGATGAGCAGTTCTTC. Protein product: CASSSHETSGRIDEQFF. The chain employs TRBV19 and TRBJ2-1, with TRBD2 matching 12 bases. CDR1 is LNHDA, CDR2 SQIVND, per germline (reference sequence). V dropped 5 bases and J dropped 8; count of bases not matched to a gene: 13. The CDR3 extends over 17 amino acids.

This clone was seen only a few times. The chain recombines TRBV5-1 with TRBJ1-1, with 9 nucleotides matching TRBD1. Germline V CDR1 and CDR2: SGHRS, YFSETQ. Trimming at V came to 1 base and at J to 7 bases, leaving 5 bases not matched to a gene. This CDR3 is built from 14 residues. CDR3 sequence (DNA): TGCGCCAGCAGCTTGACAGGGGGCTATAGTGAAGCTTTCTTT. Translating it yields CASSLTGGYSEAFF.

The rearrangement uses TRBV7-9 and TRBJ2-7; D may be TRBD2 (6 bases). V dropped 8 bases and J dropped 2 bases, with 10 bases sitting between them. Germline lookup yields CDR1 SEHNR and CDR2 FQNEAQ (reference sequence). The CDR3 covers 12 residues. The DNA of the CDR3 is TGTGCCAGCTCGGGGGATCCCTACGAGCAGTACTTC. Translated, it gives CASSGDPYEQYF. Combining the CDR3 with reference TRBV7-9 and TRBJ2-7 gives the whole variable domain DTGVSQNPRHKITKRGQNVTFRCDPISEHNRLYWYRQTLGQGPEFLTYFQNEAQLEKSRLLSDRFSAERPKGSFSTLEIQRTEQGDSAMYLCASSGDPYEQYFGPGTRLTVT.

V gene TRBV5-1 combines with J gene TRBJ1-2; 7 bases match TRBD1. The length of the CDR3 is 14 residues. With 4 bases clipped from V and 7 bases from J, the junction kept 10 bases outside the gene matches. Looked up from germline, CDR1 is SGHRS and CDR2 is YFSETQ. The CDR3, as DNA: TGCGCCAGCAGCCCCGACAGGGATCATGGTGGCTACACCTTC. Translating it yields CASSPDRDHGGYTF.

A single count supports this clone. The chain links TRBV11-3 to TRBJ2-2; 9 bases map to TRBD2. CDR1 is SGHNT and CDR2 is YENEEA in the germline V gene. The CDR3 is 16 residues long. Unmatched junction bases numbered 7, after V lost 3 bases and J lost 5 bases. As DNA, the CDR3 is TGTGCCAGCAGCTTGCTAGCGGGACTAGGAACCGGGGAGCTGTTTTTT. Its protein is CASSLLAGLGTGELFF.

The rearrangement joins TRBV15 to TRBJ2-3; TRBD2 aligns across 7 bases. V was pared by 5 bases and J by 1 base, with 12 bases of the junction left unmatched. This CDR3 comprises 17 residues. Germline CDR1 reads LNHNV; CDR2 reads YYDKDF (reference sequence). CDR3: CATSGLFGGRGTDTQYF. As DNA, the CDR3 is TGTGCCACCAGCGGCCTTTTTGGCGGGAGAGGCACAGATACGCAGTATTTT.

This chain joins TRBV5-1 and TRBJ2-1; 9 bases match TRBD2. The V and J ends lost 1 base and 5 bases, in that order; junction bases with no gene match: 7. Germline V gene lookup returns CDR1 SGHRS and CDR2 YFSETQ. This CDR3 region has 16 residues. CDR3 amino acids: CASSLKSSGINNEQFF. The CDR3 bases are TGCGCCAGCAGCTTGAAGTCTAGCGGGATTAACAATGAGCAGTTCTTC.

V usage is TRBV19 and J usage is TRBJ2-7, with D possibly being TRBD2 (5 bases). The CDR3 length is 16 residues. Between the trimmed V and J ends, which lost 5 bases and 6 bases, there was a span of 23 bases. The V gene's germline CDR1 is LNHDA and CDR2 SQIVND (reference sequence). CDR3 coding DNA: TGTGCCAGTAGTTTCCAACCGGGAATGAAGCCCGGCGAGCAGTACTTC. This gives the protein CASSFQPGMKPGEQYF.

The DNA for the CDR3 is TGCGCCAGCAGCTTGTCAGGGACAGGGGGGACAGATACGCAGTATTTT. This encodes CASSLSGTGGTDTQYF. The chain combines TRBV5-1 with TRBJ2-3, with TRBD1 identical over 11 bases. V trimming: 1 base; J trimming: 3 bases; junction bases outside the gene matches: 4. CDR1 is SGHRS and CDR2 is YFSETQ in the germline V gene. The CDR3 sequence is 16 residues long.

This rearrangement joins TRBV5-6 to TRBJ2-7; D not resolved. V was cut by 4 bases and J by 3 bases, with 5 bases left in between. The CDR3 has 11 amino acids. Per the germline V gene, CDR1 is SGHDT and CDR2 is YYEEEE. CDR3: CASSLGYEQYF. The CDR3 DNA sequence: TGTGCCAGCAGCCTAGGCTACGAGCAGTACTTC.

The chain carries TRBV3-1 (or the pseudogene TRBV3-2) and TRBJ2-3; 12 positions agree with TRBD2. The germline V gene encodes CDR1 LGHDT and CDR2 YNNKEL (reference sequence). Trimming took 4 bases from V and 4 from J; bases not matched to a gene: 6. The CDR3 runs 16 residues. CDR3 DNA: TGTGCCAGCAGCCCGACTAGCGGGGGTGCGGCAGATACGCAGTATTTT. As protein: CASSPTSGGAADTQYF.

This rearrangement joins TRBV25-1 to TRBJ1-4; D possibly corresponds to TRBD1 (5 bases). This CDR3 contains 15 residues. V was pared by 0 bases and J by 6 bases, with 11 bases between. Looked up from germline, CDR1 is MGHDK and CDR2 is SYGVNS. Written as DNA, the CDR3 is TGTGCCAGCAGTGAATACAGGGATTCCCATGAAAAACTGTTTTTT. This codes for CASSEYRDSHEKLFF.

The chain recombines TRBV19 with TRBJ2-2, with D perhaps TRBD2 (6 bases). The CDR3 is 12 amino acids. Germline CDR1 is LNHDA and CDR2 is SQIVND (reference sequence). V was pared by 7 bases and J by 13 bases, with 16 bases between. The CDR3 spells CASTGSRDLLFF. The DNA of the CDR3 is TGTGCCAGTACCGGGAGTCGGGATTTGCTGTTTTTT.

The V and J genes are TRBV7-6 and TRBJ2-1; D unresolved. This CDR3 spans 15 amino acids. CDR1 and CDR2 from the germline V gene are SGHVS and FNYEAQ. V lost 5 bases, J lost 2 bases, and 13 bases lay in between. In nucleotides, the CDR3 is TGTGCCAGCAGCCTCTTAGACACCACCTACAATGAGCAGTTCTTC. This sequence encodes CASSLLDTTYNEQFF.

This clone was observed a single time. The rearrangement links TRBV12-5 to TRBJ1-2; D might be TRBD1 (6 bases). The V gene lost 2 bases and the J gene lost 7 bases, with 14 bases spanning the gap. The CDR3 runs to 14 residues. Germline V gene sequence: CDR1 LGHNT, CDR2 FRNRAP. CDR3 sequence: CASGLSGQSGGYTF. The CDR3 region has the DNA TGTGCTAGTGGTTTGAGCGGACAGAGCGGTGGCTACACCTTC.

The J gene is TRBJ1-2, the V gene TRBV6-5, with no clear D. Trimming pared 6 bases from V and 6 bases from J, leaving 20 bases between. The CDR3 spans 15 residues. The germline V gene encodes CDR1 MNHEY and CDR2 SVGAGI. The DNA of the CDR3 is TGTGCCAGCAGCTCTTCACAGACGTCCTATGATGGCTACACCTTC. Translating gives CASSSSQTSYDGYTF.

V and J are TRBV28 and TRBJ2-1; 8 bases align to TRBD1. The V gene end was trimmed by 8 bases and the J gene end by 3 bases; junction bases not matched to a gene: 12. From germline, CDR1 is MDHEN and CDR2 SYDVKM. This CDR3 comprises 16 residues. CDR3 sequence: CASRPWGQERYNEQFF. In DNA, the CDR3 is TGTGCCAGCCGACCTTGGGGACAGGAGCGCTACAATGAGCAGTTCTTC.

This rearrangement joins TRBV27 to TRBJ2-2; D gene uncertain. Trimming shortened V by 7 bases and J by 1 base, and 10 bases separated the two germline ends. CDR1 is MNHEY, CDR2 SMNVEV, per germline (reference sequence). The CDR3 has 14 residues. The CDR3 region has the DNA TGTGCCAGCACCCCATTTAGGAACACCGGGGAGCTGTTTTTT. This codes for CASTPFRNTGELFF.

This clone was counted between two and nine times. CDR3 nucleotides: TGTGCCAGCAGCTTAGGTGTAAGGAGCTCCTACGAGCAGTACTTC. Protein: CASSLGVRSSYEQYF. The rearrangement joins TRBV11-2 to TRBJ2-7, with D uncertain. Germline V gives CDR1 SGHAT, CDR2 FQNNGV. This CDR3 has 15 amino acids. Trimming stripped 1 base from V and 0 bases from J, with 10 bases between.

J is TRBJ2-3 and V is TRBV14; tentative D call: TRBD1 (6 bases). V lost 5 bases to trimming and J lost 6 bases, with 15 bases between them. This CDR3 region has 14 residues. Germline V gene lookup returns CDR1 SGHDN and CDR2 FVKESK. CDR3 loop: CASSIHTGSDTQYF. CDR3 coding DNA: TGTGCCAGCAGCATTCACACAGGGTCGGATACGCAGTATTTT.

The chain uses TRBV4-3 and TRBJ2-1; the match to TRBD1 covers 7 bases. The CDR3 sequence is 14 residues long. Germline CDR1 reads LGHNA; CDR2 reads YSLEER. The trim removed 2 bases at V and 9 bases at J, leaving 7 bases unmatched. CDR3 DNA sequence: TGCGCCAGCAGCCAACTACGAACAGGGGCTGAGCAGTTCTTC. Protein sequence: CASSQLRTGAEQFF.

J is TRBJ2-3 and V is TRBV11-3, with 9 positions matching TRBD1. The CDR3 sequence is 15 residues long. CDR1 and CDR2 (germline): SGHNT, YENEEA. J lost 1 base, V lost 1 base, and 0 bases had no gene match. The CDR3: CASSLGDRGTDTQYF. Written as DNA, the CDR3 is TGTGCCAGCAGCTTAGGGGACAGGGGCACAGATACGCAGTATTTT.

The chain has TRBV18 and TRBJ2-5, with D unclear. Trimming shortened V by 3 bases and J by 1 base, and 3 bases separated the two germline ends. The CDR3 runs to 12 residues. Germline CDR1 is KGHSH and CDR2 is LQKENI. This CDR3 is CASSPIQETQYF. Written as DNA, the CDR3 is TGTGCCAGCTCACCTATCCAAGAGACCCAGTACTTC.

V and J are TRBV30 and TRBJ1-1; no clear D. This CDR3 contains 14 residues. Germline V gene sequence: CDR1 GTSNPN, CDR2 SVGIG (reference sequence). V was pared by 3 bases and J by 3 bases, with 14 bases between. The CDR3 DNA sequence: TGTGCCTGGAGACTTGGCGGGAGCTACACTGAAGCTTTCTTT. It yields the protein CAWRLGGSYTEAFF.